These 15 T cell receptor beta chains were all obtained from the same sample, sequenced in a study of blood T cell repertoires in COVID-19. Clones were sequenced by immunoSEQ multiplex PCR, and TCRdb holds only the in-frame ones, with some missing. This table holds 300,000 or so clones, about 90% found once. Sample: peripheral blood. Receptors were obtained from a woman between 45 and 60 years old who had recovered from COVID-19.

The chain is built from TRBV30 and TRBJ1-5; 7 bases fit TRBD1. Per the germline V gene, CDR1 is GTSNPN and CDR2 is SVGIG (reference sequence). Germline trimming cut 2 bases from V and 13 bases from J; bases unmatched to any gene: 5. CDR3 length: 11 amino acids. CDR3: CAWSSRGQQHF. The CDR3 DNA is TGTGCCTGGAGTTCTCGGGGACAGCAGCATTTT.

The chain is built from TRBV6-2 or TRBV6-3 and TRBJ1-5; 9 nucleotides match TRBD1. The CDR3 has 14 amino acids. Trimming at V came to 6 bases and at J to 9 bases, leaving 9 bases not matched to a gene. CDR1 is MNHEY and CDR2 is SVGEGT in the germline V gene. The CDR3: CASSLQGAVGPQHF. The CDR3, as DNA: TGTGCCAGCAGCTTACAGGGGGCCGTCGGGCCCCAGCATTTT.

The CDR3 here is CASSLGQGPGNTIYF. The CDR3 DNA reads as TGTGCCAGCAGCTTGGGACAGGGGCCGGGAAACACCATATATTTT. The V and J genes are TRBV5-6 and TRBJ1-3, with 8 bases aligning to TRBD1. There are 15 residues in the CDR3. Germline lookup yields CDR1 SGHDT and CDR2 YYEEEE. V lost 0 bases, J lost 4 bases, and 3 bases stayed unmatched.

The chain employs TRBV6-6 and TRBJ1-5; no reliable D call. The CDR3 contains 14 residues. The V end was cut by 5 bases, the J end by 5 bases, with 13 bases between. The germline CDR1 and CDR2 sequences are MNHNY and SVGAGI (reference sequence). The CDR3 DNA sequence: TGTGCCAGCAGTCGCCGGGATACAGATCAGCCCCAGCATTTT. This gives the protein CASSRRDTDQPQHF.

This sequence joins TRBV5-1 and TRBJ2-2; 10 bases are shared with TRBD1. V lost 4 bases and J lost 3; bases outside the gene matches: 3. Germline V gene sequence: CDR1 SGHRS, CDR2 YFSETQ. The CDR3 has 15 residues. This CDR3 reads CASSRGQGDTGELFF. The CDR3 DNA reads TGCGCCAGCAGCCGAGGACAGGGGGACACCGGGGAGCTGTTTTTT.

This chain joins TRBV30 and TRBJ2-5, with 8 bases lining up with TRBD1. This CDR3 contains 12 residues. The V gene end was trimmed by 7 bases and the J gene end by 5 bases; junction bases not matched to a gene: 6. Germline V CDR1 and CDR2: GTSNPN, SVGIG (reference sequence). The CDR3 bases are TGTGCCTTCACTAGGACAGGGGAGACCCAGTACTTC. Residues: CAFTRTGETQYF.

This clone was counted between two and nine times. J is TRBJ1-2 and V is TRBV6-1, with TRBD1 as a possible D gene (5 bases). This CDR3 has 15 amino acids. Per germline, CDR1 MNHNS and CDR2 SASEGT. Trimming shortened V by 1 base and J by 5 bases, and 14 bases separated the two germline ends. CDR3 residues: CASSEEDKGIYGYTF. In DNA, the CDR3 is TGTGCCAGCAGTGAAGAGGATAAGGGGATTTATGGCTACACCTTC.

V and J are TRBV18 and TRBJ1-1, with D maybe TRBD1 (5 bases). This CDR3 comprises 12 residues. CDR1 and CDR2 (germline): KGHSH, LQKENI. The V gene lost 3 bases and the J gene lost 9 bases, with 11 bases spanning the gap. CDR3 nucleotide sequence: TGTGCCAGCTCACCTGTAACAGGCCAAGCTTTCTTT. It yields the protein CASSPVTGQAFF.

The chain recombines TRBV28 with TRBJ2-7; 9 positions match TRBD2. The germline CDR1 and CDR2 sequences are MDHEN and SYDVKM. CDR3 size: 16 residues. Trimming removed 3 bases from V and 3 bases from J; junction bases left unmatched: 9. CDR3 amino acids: CASSLGGSGRYYEQYF. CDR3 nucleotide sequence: TGTGCCAGCAGTTTGGGGGGGAGCGGGAGGTACTACGAGCAGTACTTC.

The CDR3, as DNA: TGTGCCATCAGTGCCGGGACAGGGAACACAGATACGCAGTATTTT. As protein: CAISAGTGNTDTQYF. The chain is built from TRBV10-3 and TRBJ2-3, with TRBD1 matching over 9 bases. This CDR3 is built from 15 residues. The V segment lost 4 bases and the J segment 2 bases; nucleotides outside the gene matches: 4. CDR1 and CDR2 from the germline V gene are ENHRY and SYGVKD.

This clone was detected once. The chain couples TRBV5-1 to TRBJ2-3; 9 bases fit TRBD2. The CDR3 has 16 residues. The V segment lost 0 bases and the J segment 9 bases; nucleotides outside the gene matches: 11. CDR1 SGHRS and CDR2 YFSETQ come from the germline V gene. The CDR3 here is CASSLALRLAGDTQYF. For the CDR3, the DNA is TGCGCCAGCAGCTTGGCCTTGAGATTAGCGGGAGACACGCAGTATTTT.

CDR3 in amino acids: CAWAGYNEAFF. The CDR3 DNA is TGTGCCTGGGCGGGGTATAACGAAGCTTTCTTT. The rearrangement uses TRBV30 and TRBJ1-1, with unresolved D. Germline assignment: CDR1 GTSNPN and CDR2 SVGIG (reference sequence). V was trimmed by 5 bases and J by 8 bases, leaving 12 bases between them. This CDR3 has 11 amino acids.

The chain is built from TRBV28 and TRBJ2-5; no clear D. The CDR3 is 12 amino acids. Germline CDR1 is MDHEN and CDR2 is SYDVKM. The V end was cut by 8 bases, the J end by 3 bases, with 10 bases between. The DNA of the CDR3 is TGTGCCAGCGTCTCGACTGAAGAGACCCAGTACTTC. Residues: CASVSTEETQYF.

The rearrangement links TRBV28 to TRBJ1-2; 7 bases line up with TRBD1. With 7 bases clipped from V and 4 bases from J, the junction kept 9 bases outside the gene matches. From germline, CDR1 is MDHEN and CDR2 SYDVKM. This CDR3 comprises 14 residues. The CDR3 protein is CASTKGAQTYGYTF. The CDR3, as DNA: TGTGCCAGCACTAAGGGGGCGCAGACCTATGGCTACACCTTC.

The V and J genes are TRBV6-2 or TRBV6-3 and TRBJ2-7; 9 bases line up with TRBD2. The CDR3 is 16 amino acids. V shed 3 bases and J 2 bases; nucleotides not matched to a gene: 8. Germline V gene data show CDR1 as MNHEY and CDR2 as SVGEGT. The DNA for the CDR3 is TGTGCCAGCAGTTATTTAATAGCGGGAGTAACCTACGAGCAGTACTTC. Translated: CASSYLIAGVTYEQYF.